The text below deals with one TCR beta chain. The data are from a study of blood T cell repertoires in COVID-19. Study-wide context: Acute-phase and convalescent COVID-19 samples originated in the United States, Italy and Spain.

TCRdb's copy holds only in-frame clones and misses some; the assay was immunoSEQ multiplex PCR. Of 110,000 or so clones in the sample, about 80% were seen once. With 3 bases clipped from V and 0 bases from J, the junction kept 5 bases outside the gene matches. This CDR3 is 16 amino acids long. Germline lookup yields CDR1 LNHDA and CDR2 SQIVND (reference sequence). Sequences were obtained from peripheral blood. The receptor was derived from a woman between 35 and 50 years old with acute or convalescent COVID-19. The chain combines TRBV19 with TRBJ1-5; 7 bases agree with TRBD1. CDR3 nucleotides: TGTGCCAGTAGTATTCTACAGGGGTATAGCAATCAGCCCCAGCATTTT. This gives the protein CASSILQGYSNQPQHF.